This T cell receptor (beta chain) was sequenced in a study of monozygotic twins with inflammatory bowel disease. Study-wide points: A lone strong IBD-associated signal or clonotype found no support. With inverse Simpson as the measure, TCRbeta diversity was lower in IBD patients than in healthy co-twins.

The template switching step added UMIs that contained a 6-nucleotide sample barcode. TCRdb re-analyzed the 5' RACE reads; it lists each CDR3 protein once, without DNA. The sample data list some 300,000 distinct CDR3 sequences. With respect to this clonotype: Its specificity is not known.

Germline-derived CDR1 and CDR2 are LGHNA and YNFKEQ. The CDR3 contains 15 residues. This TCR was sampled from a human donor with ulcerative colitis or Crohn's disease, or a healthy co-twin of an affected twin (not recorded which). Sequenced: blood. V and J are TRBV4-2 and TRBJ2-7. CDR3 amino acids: CASSQALGRSYEQYF.